Shown below are 8 T cell receptor beta chains from a single sample sequenced in a study of identical twins (dated by TCRdb to about 2016). Libraries came from 5' RACE. The sequencer listed for this sample is Illumina HiSeq 2000. TCRdb passed the public sequencing reads through fastp at Q25 and MiXCR, retaining productive beta sequences. Rows with one shared CDR3 protein collapse into an entry with the most common genes and DNA. The sample table contains a few hundred thousand distinct CDR3 sequences; only one count was recorded for approximately 11% of them. The ten largest clones capture roughly 4% of the sample. In addition, the sample was reused for a study of yellow fever vaccine responses in identical twins.

Sequencing input: memory (CD45RO+) T cells sorted from blood. The label giving this sample's cell subset or site can be read as: CD45RO+ enriched T cells. The receptors come from a woman aged 18-30 years in good health.

This clonotype was seen a few times. This chain joins TRBV3-1 and TRBJ2-1; D is ambiguous. Trimming cost V 4 bases and J 9 bases, with 25 bases left between them. The CDR3 sequence is 17 residues long. Germline V lookup: CDR1 LGHDT, CDR2 YNNKEL (reference sequence). This chain's CDR3 is CASSPYFLRSLTSEQFF. The CDR3 DNA follows: TGTGCCAGCAGCCCCTATTTCTTAAGGAGTCTAACAAGTGAGCAGTTCTTC.

In this sample, this clonotype turned up a few times. The V and J genes are TRBV28 and TRBJ2-7; 7 nucleotides agree with TRBD1. V gave up 6 bases and J gave up 7 bases; unmatched junction bases: 6. Germline lookup yields CDR1 MDHEN and CDR2 SYDVKM. This CDR3 has 12 residues. The chain's CDR3 is CASSLQGWEQYF. DNA of the CDR3: TGTGCCAGCAGCTTACAGGGGTGGGAGCAGTACTTC. The whole variable domain, remainder taken from reference TRBV28 and TRBJ2-7, is DVKVTQSSRYLVKRTGEKVFLECVQDMDHENMFWYRQDPGLGLRLIYFSYDVKMKEKGDIPEGYSVSREKKERFSLILESASTNQTSMYLCASSLQGWEQYFGPGTRLTVT.

This clonotype was counted only a few times. V and J are TRBV7-9 and TRBJ1-2; D unclear. The germline V gene encodes CDR1 SEHNR and CDR2 FQNEAQ (reference sequence). The CDR3 runs to 13 residues. Trimming left V 5 bases short and J 2 bases short, with 9 bases between. For the CDR3, the DNA is TGTGCCAGCAGCGAGACTCTGAACTATGGCTACACCTTC. Its protein product is CASSETLNYGYTF.

The sample holds a few counts of this clonotype. The CDR3 DNA is TGCGCCAGCAGCCAACTCCCGGGGGCCCCAAACTTCCTCGAGACCCAGTACTTC. Translating gives CASSQLPGAPNFLETQYF. J is TRBJ2-5 and V is TRBV4-1, with D possibly being TRBD1 or TRBD2 (6 bases each). The CDR3 totals 18 residues. With 2 bases removed from V and 5 bases from J, the gap between germline ends came to 24 bases. Per germline, CDR1 MGHRA and CDR2 YSYEKL.

The rearrangement uses TRBV28 and TRBJ1-2; the D is unclear. Trimming took off 5 bases at V and 7 bases at J, with 17 bases between the two ends. CDR1 and CDR2 from the germline V gene are MDHEN and SYDVKM. There are 14 residues in the CDR3. CDR3 protein: CASSQNARGGGYTF. CDR3 bases: TGTGCCAGCAGTCAGAATGCCCGGGGAGGTGGCTACACCTTC.

The chain couples TRBV20-1 to TRBJ2-7, with 9 bases matching TRBD1. This CDR3 has 13 amino acids. Per the germline V gene, CDR1 is DFQATT and CDR2 is SNEGSKA (reference sequence). Unmatched junction bases numbered 0, after V lost 3 bases and J lost 0 bases. The CDR3 here is CSARTGGSYEQYF. The CDR3 nucleotides are TGCAGTGCTAGGACAGGGGGCTCCTACGAGCAGTACTTC.

This clonotype was recorded many times. This chain uses TRBV10-3 with TRBJ2-6, with D tentatively TRBD2 (5 bases). Trimming took 0 bases from V and 4 from J, leaving 7 bases between them. This CDR3 has 15 residues. Germline V gene data show CDR1 as ENHRY and CDR2 as SYGVKD. The chain's CDR3 is CAISESTGGANVLTF. The CDR3 region has the DNA TGTGCCATCAGTGAGTCGACGGGGGGGGCCAACGTCCTGACTTTC.

This clonotype has just a few counts. The CDR3 nucleotides read TGTGCCTGGACAGTATCAGATACGCAGTATTTT. Translation: CAWTVSDTQYF. The chain couples TRBV30 to TRBJ2-3, with D uncertain. The V end was cut by 4 bases, the J end by 4 bases, with 6 bases between. This CDR3 comprises 11 residues. The V gene's germline CDR1 is GTSNPN and CDR2 SVGIG (reference sequence).